Below, one T cell receptor beta chain is given with its context. Original processing methods: Reference gene primers were amplified, and this amplification served to estimate nucleated cell counts. Assay used: immunoSEQ multiplex PCR; TCRdb lists only in-frame clones, some missing. V and J calls and clone size follow that table, whereas D and trimming were derived from the DNA. The top ten clones hold 2.3% of a sample with roughly 250,000 clones, about 87% of them seen once. This entry is derived from a study of blood T cell repertoires in COVID-19. Study information: Italy, Spain and the United States were the sources of the convalescent and acute COVID-19 samples. The cDNA or gDNA used as material had been derived from T cells, B-cell-depleted T cells, or PBMCs.

From germline, CDR1 is MDHEN and CDR2 SYDVKM. V lost 7 bases and J lost 8, with 18 bases in between. The CDR3 is made up of 14 amino acids. The chain has TRBV28 and TRBJ2-1; perhaps TRBD2 as D (5 bases). This receptor was taken from a woman aged 45-65 years with acute or convalescent COVID-19. The sample comprised peripheral blood. The CDR3 DNA follows: TGTGCCAGCATACGCCCGGAGGAAGGATATGAGCAGTTCTTC. This sequence encodes CASIRPEEGYEQFF.